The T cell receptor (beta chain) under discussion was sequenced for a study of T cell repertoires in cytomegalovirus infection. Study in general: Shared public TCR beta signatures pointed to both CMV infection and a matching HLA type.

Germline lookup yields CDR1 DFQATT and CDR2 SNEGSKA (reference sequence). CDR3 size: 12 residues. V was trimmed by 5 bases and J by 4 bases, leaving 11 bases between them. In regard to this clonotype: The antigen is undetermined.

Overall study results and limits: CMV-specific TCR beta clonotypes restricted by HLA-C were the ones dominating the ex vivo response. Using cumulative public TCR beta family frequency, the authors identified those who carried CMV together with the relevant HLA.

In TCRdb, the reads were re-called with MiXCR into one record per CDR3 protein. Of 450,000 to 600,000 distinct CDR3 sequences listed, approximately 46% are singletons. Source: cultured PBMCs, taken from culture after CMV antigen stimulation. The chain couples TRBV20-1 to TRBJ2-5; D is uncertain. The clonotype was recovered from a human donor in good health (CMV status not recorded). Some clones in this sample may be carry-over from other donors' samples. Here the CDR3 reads CSAPVTPETQYF. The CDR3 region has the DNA TGCAGTGCTCCAGTTACCCCAGAGACCCAGTACTTC.